The entry that follows covers one TCR beta chain sequence. Its antigen is undetermined. This entry belongs to a study of long-term antiretroviral therapy in people with HIV. Across the study: The earliest specimens came about a decade ahead of the 2015 immediate-ART recommendation.

immunoSEQ v3.0 was run at survey level. Repertoires were generated with immunoSEQ multiplex PCR, while TCRdb's copy carries only in-frame clones and drops some. The table has tens of thousands of clones, 90% to 95% seen once. HIV-positive participants all received treatment in the United States. Study observations and caveats: The data indicate that diversity increased after ART but remained below transplant donor controls. Comparison with controls showed narrower CDR3 length ranges in HIV repertoires.

Trimming cost V 2 bases and J 3 bases; bases outside gene matches: 9. Germline V gives CDR1 MGHRA, CDR2 YSYEKL. The CDR3 has 17 residues. The sequencing used unsorted PBMCs, collected 6 to 6.5 years after starting antiretroviral therapy. The origin of this receptor is a man aged 25 to 40 with HIV. The chain is built from TRBV4-1 and TRBJ1-2; 10 bases are shared with TRBD1. CDR3 sequence reads: CASSQPRQGANHYGYTF. CDR3 nucleotides: TGCGCCAGCAGCCAACCCCGACAGGGGGCCAATCACTATGGCTACACCTTC.